This T cell receptor (beta chain) was obtained from a study of T cells in Graves' hyperthyroidism and ophthalmopathy. TCR beta CDR3 region amplification was performed from RNA transcripts. First-round RT-PCR targeting the TCR CDR3 was performed with the HTBI primer set. TCRdb re-analysed the multiplex PCR reads in MiXCR, keeping a single row per CDR3 protein. Of 350,000 to 450,000 distinct CDR3 sequences in the sample, over 11% were seen once. This clonotype showed up many times. Germline V gene data show CDR1 as SEHNR and CDR2 as FQNEAQ (reference sequence). The V and J ends lost 3 bases and 3 bases respectively, with 15 bases between them. This CDR3 comprises 16 residues.

Input material: blood. This sequence originates from a man aged 50 to 60 with Graves' ophthalmopathy. V is TRBV7-9 and J is TRBJ2-1, with a tentative D call TRBD2 (6 bases). The chain's CDR3 is CASSLTLSGNYNEQFF. Written as DNA, the CDR3 is TGTGCCAGCAGCTTGACCCTTAGCGGCAACTACAATGAGCAGTTCTTC.